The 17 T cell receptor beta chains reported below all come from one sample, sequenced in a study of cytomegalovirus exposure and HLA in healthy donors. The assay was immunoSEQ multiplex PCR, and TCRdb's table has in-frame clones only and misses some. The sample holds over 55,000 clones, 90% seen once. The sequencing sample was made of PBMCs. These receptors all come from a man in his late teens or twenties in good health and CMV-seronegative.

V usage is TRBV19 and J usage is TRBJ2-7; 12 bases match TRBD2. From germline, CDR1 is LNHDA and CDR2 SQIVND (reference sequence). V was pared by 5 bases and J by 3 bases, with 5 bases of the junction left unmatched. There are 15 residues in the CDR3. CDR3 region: CASSPSGRAFYEQYF. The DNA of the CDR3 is TGTGCCAGTAGTCCTAGCGGGAGGGCCTTCTACGAGCAGTACTTC.

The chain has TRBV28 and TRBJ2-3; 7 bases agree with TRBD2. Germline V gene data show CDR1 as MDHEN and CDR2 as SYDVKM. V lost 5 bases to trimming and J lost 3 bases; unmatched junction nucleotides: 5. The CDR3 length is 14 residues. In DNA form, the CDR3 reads TGTGCCAGCAGTATCCCTAGCGGAACAGATACGCAGTATTTT. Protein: CASSIPSGTDTQYF.

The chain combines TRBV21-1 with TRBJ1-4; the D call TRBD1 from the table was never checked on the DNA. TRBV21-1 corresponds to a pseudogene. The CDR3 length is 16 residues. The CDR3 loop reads CASSSRTGQADEKLFF. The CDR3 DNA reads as TGTGCCAGCAGCTCTCGAACGGGACAGGCGGATGAAAAACTGTTTTTT.

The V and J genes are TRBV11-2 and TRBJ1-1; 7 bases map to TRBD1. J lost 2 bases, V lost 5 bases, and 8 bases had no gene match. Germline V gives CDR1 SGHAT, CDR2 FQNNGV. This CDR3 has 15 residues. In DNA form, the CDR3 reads TGTGCCAGCAGCCCCCGACAGGGAGGTAACACTGAAGCTTTCTTT. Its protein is CASSPRQGGNTEAFF.

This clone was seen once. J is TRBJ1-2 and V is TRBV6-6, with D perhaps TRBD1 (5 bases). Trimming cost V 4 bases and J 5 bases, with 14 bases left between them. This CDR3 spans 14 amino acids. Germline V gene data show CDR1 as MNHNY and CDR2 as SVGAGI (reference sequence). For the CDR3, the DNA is TGTGCCAGCAGTTTTGGGGGGTTGCAGTATGGCTACACCTTC. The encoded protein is CASSFGGLQYGYTF.

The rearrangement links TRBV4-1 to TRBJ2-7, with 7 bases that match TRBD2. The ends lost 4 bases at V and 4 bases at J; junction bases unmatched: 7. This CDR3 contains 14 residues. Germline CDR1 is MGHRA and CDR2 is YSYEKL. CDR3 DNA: TGCGCCAGCAGCCGGGGGGGGGTAGGGTACGAGCAGTACTTC. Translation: CASSRGGVGYEQYF.

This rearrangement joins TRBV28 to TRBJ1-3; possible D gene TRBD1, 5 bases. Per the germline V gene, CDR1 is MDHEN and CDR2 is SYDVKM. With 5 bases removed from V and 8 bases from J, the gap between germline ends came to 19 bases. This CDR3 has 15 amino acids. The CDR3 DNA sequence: TGTGCCAGCAGTGCAGCTGATGAGTCGGGGGACACCATATATTTT. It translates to CASSAADESGDTIYF. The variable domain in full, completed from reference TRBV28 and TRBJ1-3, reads DVKVTQSSRYLVKRTGEKVFLECVQDMDHENMFWYRQDPGLGLRLIYFSYDVKMKEKGDIPEGYSVSREKKERFSLILESASTNQTSMYLCASSAADESGDTIYFGEGSWLTVV.

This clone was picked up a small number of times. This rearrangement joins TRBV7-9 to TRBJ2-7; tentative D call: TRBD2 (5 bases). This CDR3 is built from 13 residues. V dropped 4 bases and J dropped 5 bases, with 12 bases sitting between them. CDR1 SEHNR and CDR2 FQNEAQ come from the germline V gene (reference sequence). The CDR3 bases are TGTGCCAGCAGCTCCCCTATGGAGGACGAGCAGTACTTC. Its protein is CASSSPMEDEQYF. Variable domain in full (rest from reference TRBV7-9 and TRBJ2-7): DTGVSQNPRHKITKRGQNVTFRCDPISEHNRLYWYRQTLGQGPEFLTYFQNEAQLEKSRLLSDRFSAERPKGSFSTLEIQRTEQGDSAMYLCASSSPMEDEQYFGPGTRLTVT.

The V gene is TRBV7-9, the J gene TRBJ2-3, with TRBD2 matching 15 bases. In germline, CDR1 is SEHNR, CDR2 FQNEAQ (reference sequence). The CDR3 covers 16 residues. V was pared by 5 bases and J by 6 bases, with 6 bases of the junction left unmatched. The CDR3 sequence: CASSTGTSGRIDTQYF. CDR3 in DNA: TGTGCCAGCAGCACCGGGACTAGCGGGAGGATCGATACGCAGTATTTT.

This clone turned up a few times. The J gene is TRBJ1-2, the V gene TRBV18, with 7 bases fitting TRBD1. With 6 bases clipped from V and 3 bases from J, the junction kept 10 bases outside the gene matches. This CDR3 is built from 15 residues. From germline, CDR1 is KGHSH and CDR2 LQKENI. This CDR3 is CASSTSPTGHYGYTF. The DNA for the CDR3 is TGTGCCAGCTCCACCTCACCGACAGGGCACTATGGCTACACCTTC. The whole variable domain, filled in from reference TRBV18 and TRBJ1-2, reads NAGVMQNPRHLVRRRGQEARLRCSPMKGHSHVYWYRQLPEEGLKFMVYLQKENIIDESGMPKERFSAEFPKEGPSILRIQQVVRGDSAAYFCASSTSPTGHYGYTFGSGTRLTVV.

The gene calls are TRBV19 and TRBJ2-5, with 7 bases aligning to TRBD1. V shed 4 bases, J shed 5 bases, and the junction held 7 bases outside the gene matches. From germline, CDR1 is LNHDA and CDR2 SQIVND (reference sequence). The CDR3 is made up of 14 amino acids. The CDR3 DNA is TGTGCCAGTAGTAGAGAAGGGGGCCGGGAGACCCAGTACTTC. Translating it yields CASSREGGRETQYF. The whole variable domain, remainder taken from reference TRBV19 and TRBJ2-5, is DGGITQSPKYLFRKEGQNVTLSCEQNLNHDAMYWYRQDPGQGLRLIYYSQIVNDFQKGDIAEGYSVSREKKESFPLTVTSAQKNPTAFYLCASSREGGRETQYFGPGTRLLVL.

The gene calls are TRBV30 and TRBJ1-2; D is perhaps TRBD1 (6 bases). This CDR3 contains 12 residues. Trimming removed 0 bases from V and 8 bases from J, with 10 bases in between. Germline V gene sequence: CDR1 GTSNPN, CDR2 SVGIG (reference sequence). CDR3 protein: CAWSVGRGGYTF. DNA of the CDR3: TGTGCCTGGAGTGTAGGCAGGGGCGGCTACACCTTC. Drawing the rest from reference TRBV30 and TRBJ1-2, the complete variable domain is SQTIHQWPATLVQPVGSPLSLECTVEGTSNPNLYWYRQAAGRGLQLLFYSVGIGQISSEVPQNLSASRPQDRQFILSSKKLLLSDSGFYLCAWSVGRGGYTFGSGTRLTVV.

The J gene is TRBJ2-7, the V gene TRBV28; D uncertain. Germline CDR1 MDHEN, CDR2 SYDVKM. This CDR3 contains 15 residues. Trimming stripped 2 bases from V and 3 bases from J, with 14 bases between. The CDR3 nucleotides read TGTGCCAGCAGTTTAACGCGTTTTCAGGTCTACGAGCAGTACTTC. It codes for CASSLTRFQVYEQYF.

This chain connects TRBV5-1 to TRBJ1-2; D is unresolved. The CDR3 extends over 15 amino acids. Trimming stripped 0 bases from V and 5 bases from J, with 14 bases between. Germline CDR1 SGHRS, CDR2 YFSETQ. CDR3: CASSLVAGSTYGYTF. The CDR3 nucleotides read TGCGCCAGCAGCTTGGTGGCAGGCTCAACTTATGGCTACACCTTC.

The CDR3 DNA follows: TGTGCCAGCAGCCCCATCGGAGCGGGAGGTAGCGAGCAGTACTTC. Its protein product is CASSPIGAGGSEQYF. The rearrangement links TRBV14 to TRBJ2-7, with TRBD2 matching 9 bases. Germline values: CDR1 SGHDN, CDR2 FVKESK. V gave up 4 bases and J gave up 6 bases; unmatched junction bases: 10. This CDR3 comprises 15 residues.

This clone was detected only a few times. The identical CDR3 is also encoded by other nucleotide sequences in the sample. The CDR3 spells CASSEWDRGYEQYF. CDR3 bases: TGTGCCAGCAGTGAGTGGGACAGGGGCTACGAGCAGTACTTC. The chain uses TRBV6-5 and TRBJ2-7, with 10 bases aligning to TRBD1. The ends lost 5 bases at V and 3 bases at J; junction bases unmatched: 4. Germline CDR1 MNHEY, CDR2 SVGAGI. CDR3 length: 14 amino acids.

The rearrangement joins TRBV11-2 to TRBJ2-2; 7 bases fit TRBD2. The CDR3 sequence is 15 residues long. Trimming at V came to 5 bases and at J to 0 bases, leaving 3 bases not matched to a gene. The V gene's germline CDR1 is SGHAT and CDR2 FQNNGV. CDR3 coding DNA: TGTGCCAGCAGCAAACTAGCGTCGAACACCGGGGAGCTGTTTTTT. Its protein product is CASSKLASNTGELFF.